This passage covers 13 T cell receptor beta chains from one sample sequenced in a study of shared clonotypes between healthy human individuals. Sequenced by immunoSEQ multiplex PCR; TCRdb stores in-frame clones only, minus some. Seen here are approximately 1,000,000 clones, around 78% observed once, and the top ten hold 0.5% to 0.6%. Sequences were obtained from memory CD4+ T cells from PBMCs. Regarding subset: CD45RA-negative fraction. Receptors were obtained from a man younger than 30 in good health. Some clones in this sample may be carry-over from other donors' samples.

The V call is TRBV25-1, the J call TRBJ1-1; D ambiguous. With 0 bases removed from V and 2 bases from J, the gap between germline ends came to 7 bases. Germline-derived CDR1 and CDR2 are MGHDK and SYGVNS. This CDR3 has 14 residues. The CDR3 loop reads CASSEYRPNTEAFF. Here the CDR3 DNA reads TGTGCCAGCAGTGAATATCGACCCAACACTGAAGCTTTCTTT.

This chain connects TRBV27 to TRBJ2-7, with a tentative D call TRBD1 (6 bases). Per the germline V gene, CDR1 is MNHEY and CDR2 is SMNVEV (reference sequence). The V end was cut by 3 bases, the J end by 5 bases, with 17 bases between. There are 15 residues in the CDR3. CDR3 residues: CASSFWGRVENEQYF. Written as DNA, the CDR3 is TGTGCCAGCAGTTTTTGGGGGCGAGTTGAGAACGAGCAGTACTTC.

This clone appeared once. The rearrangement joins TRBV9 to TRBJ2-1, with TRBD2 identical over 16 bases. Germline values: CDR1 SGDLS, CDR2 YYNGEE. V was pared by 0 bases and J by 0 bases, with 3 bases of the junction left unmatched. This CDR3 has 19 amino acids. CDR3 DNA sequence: TGTGCCAGCAGCGTAGGGGGACTAGCGGGAGGGACCTCCTACAATGAGCAGTTCTTC. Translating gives CASSVGGLAGGTSYNEQFF.

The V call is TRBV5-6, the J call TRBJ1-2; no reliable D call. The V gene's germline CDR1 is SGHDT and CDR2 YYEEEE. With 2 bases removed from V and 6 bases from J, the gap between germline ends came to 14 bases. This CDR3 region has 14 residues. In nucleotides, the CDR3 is TGTGCCAGCAGCTTCAGAAGCGGGGAGGATGGCTACACCTTC. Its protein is CASSFRSGEDGYTF.

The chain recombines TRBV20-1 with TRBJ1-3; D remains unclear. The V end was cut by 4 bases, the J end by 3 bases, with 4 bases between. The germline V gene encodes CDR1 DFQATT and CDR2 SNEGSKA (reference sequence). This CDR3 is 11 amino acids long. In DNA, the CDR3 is TGCAGTGCTAATCGTGGAAACACCATATATTTT. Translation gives CSANRGNTIYF.

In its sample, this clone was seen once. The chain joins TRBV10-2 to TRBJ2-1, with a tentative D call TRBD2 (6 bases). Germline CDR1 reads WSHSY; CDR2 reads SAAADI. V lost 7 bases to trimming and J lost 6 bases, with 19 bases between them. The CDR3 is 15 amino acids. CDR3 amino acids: CASNTLGTVVNEQFF. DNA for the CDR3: TGCGCCAGCAATACGCTTGGGACTGTCGTCAATGAGCAGTTCTTC.

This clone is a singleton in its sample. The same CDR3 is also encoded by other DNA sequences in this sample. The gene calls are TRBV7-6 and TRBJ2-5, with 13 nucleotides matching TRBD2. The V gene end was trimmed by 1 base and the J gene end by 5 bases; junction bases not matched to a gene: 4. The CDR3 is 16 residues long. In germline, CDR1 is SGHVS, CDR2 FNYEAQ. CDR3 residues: CASSLGTSGRGETQYF. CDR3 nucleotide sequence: TGTGCCAGCAGCTTAGGGACTAGCGGGAGAGGTGAGACCCAGTACTTC.

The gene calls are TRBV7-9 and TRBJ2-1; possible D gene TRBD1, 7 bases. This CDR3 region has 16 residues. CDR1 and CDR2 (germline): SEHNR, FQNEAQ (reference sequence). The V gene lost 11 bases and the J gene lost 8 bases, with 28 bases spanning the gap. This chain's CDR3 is CASVGGPGREVDEQFF. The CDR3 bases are TGTGCCTCTGTAGGGGGCCCGGGCAGGGAGGTGGATGAGCAGTTCTTC.

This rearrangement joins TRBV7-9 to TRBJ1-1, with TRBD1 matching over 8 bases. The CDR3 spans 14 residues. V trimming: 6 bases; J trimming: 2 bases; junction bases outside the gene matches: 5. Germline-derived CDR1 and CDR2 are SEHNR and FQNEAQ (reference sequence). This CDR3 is CASRPQGVNTEAFF. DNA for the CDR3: TGTGCCAGCAGGCCACAGGGGGTTAACACTGAAGCTTTCTTT.

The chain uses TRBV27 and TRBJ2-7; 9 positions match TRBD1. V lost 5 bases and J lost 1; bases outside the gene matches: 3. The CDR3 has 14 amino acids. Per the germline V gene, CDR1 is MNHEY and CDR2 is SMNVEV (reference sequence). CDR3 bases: TGTGCCAGCAGTCGGGACAGGGATTCCTACGAGCAGTACTTC. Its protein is CASSRDRDSYEQYF.

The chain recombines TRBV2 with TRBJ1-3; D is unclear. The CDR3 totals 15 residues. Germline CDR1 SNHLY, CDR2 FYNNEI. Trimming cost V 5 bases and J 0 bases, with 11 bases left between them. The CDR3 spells CASSPLDYSGNTIYF. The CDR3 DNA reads TGTGCCAGCAGTCCCTTAGACTACTCTGGAAACACCATATATTTT.

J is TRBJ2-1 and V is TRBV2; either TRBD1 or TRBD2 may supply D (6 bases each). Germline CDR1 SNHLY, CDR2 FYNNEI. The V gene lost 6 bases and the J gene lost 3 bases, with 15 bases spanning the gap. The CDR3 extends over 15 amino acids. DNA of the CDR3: TGTGCCAGCAGAGAACCCAGGGGACTCTACAATGAGCAGTTCTTC. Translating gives CASREPRGLYNEQFF.

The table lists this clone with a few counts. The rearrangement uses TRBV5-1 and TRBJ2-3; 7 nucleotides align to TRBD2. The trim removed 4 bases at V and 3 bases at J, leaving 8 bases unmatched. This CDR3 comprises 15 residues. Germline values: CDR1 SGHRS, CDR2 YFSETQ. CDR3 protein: CASSPRPAGTDTQYF. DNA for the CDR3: TGCGCCAGCAGCCCCCGCCCAGCGGGAACAGATACGCAGTATTTT.